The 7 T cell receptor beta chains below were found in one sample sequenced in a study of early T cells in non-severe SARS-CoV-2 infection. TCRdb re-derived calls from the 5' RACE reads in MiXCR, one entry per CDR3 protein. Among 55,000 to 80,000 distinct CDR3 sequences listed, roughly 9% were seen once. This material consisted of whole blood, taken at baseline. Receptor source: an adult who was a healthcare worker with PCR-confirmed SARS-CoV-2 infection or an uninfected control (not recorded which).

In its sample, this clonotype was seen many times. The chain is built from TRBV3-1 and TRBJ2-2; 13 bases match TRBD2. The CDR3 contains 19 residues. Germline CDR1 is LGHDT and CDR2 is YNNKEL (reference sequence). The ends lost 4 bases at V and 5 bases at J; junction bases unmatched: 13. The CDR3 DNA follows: TGTGCCAGCAGCCTCCTGAGCTGGACTAGCGGGAGAGGGACCGGGGAGCTGTTTTTT. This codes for CASSLLSWTSGRGTGELFF.

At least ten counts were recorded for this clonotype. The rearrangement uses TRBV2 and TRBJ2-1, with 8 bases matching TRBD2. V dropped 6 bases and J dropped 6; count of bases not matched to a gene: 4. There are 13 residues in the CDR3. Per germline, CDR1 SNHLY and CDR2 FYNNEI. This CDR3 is CASSPGTSNEQFF. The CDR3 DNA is TGTGCCAGCAGCCCCGGGACTAGCAATGAGCAGTTCTTC.

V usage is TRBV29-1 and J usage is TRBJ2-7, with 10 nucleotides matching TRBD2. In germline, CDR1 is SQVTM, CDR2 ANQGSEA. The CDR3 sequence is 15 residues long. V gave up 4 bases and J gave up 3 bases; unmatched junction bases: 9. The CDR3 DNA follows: TGCAGCGTTGCCCGGACTAGCGGATTTCTCTACGAGCAGTACTTC. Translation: CSVARTSGFLYEQYF.

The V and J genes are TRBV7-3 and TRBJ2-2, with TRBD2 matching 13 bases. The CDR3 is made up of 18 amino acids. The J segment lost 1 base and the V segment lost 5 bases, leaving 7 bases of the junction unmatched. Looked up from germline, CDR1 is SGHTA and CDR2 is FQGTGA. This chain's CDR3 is CASSPSGLAGRNTGELFF. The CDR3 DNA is TGTGCCAGCAGCCCCTCGGGACTAGCGGGGAGGAACACCGGGGAGCTGTTTTTT.

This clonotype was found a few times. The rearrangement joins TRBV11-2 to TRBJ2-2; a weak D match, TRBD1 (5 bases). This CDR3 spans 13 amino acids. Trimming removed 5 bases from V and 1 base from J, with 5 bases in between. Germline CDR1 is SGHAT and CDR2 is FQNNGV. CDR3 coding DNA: TGTGCCAGCAGCCAGGGGAACACCGGGGAGCTGTTTTTT. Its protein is CASSQGNTGELFF.

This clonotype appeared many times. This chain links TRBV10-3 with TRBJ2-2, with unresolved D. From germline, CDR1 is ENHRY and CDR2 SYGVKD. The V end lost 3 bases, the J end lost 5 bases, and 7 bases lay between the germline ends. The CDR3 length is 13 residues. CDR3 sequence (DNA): TGTGCCATCAGTGAACTGGCGACCGGGGAGCTGTTTTTT. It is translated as CAISELATGELFF.

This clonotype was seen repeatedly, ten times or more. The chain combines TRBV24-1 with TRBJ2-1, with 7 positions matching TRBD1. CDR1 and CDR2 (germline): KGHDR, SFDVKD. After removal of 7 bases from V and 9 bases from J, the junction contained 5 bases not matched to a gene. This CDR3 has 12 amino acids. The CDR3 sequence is CATSEQGFEQFF. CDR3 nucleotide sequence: TGTGCCACCAGCGAACAGGGGTTTGAGCAGTTCTTC.